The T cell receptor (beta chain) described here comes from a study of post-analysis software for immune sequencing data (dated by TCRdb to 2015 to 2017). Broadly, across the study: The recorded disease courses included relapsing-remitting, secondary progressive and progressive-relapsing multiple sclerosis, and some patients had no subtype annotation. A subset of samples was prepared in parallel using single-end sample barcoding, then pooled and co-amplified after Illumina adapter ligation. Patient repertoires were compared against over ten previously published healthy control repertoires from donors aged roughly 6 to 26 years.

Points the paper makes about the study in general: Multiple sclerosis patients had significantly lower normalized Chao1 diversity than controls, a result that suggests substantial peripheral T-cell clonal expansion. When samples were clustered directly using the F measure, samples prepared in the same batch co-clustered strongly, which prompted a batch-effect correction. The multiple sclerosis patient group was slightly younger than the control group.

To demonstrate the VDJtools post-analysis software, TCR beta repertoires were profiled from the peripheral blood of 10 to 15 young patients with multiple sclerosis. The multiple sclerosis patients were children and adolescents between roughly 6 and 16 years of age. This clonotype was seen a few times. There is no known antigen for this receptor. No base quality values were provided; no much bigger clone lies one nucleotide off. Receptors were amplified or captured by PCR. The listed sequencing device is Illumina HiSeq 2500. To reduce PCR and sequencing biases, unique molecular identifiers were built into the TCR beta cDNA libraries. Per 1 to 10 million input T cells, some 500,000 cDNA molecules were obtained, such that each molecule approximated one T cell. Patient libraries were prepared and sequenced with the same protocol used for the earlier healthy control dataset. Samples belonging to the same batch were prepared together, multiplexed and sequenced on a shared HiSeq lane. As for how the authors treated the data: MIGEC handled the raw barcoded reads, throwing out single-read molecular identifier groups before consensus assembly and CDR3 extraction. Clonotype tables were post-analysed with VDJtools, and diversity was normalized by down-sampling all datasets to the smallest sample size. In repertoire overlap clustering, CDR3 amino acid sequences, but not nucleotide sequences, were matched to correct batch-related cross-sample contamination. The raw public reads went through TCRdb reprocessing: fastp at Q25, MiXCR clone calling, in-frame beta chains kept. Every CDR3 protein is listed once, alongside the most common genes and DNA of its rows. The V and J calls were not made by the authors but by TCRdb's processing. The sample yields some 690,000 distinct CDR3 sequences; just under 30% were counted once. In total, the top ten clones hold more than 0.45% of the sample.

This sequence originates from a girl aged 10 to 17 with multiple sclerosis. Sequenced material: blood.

The DNA sequence reads TGTGCCAGCAGCCGGGGGATAGATTTCGGCAAAAACATTCAGTACTTC. Translated, this is CASSRGIDFGKNIQYF. Recombination connected TRBV6-2 or TRBV6-3 to TRBJ2-4; the best D guess is TRBD2, with 6 bases matching. The germline V gene specifies MNHEY as CDR1 and SVGEGT as CDR2. Between the V and J ends, shortened by 6 bases and 3 bases respectively, the junction contains 18 bases. The CDR3 has 16 amino acids, counting the end cysteine and phenylalanine. Of all the DNA, just the CDR3 is kept, 48 bases in frame from base 1.